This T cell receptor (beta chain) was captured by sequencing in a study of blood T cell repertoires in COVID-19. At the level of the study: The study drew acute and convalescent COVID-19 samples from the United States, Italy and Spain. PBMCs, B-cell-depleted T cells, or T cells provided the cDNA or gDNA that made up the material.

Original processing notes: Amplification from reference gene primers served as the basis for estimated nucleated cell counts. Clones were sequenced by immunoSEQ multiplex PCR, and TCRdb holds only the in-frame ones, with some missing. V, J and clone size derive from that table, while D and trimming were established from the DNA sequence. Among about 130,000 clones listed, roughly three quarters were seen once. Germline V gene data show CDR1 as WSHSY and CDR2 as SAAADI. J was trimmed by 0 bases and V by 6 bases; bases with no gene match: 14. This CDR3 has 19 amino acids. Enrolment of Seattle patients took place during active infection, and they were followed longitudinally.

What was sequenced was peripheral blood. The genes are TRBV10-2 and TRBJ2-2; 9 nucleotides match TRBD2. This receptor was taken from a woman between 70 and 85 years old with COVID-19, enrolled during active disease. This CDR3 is CASRDRTSAIRANTGELFF. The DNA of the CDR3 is TGCGCCAGCAGAGACAGGACTAGCGCTATCCGCGCGAACACCGGGGAGCTGTTTTTT.